The 27 T cell receptor beta chains reported below all come from one sample, sequenced in a study of control samples from healthy donors and cancer patients. Libraries were prepared by immunoSEQ multiplex PCR; TCRdb keeps only in-frame clonotypes and omits some of them. This sample has 400,000 to 500,000 clones, with approximately 92% found just once. Sequences were obtained from PBMCs. These receptors were taken from a man aged 40-50 years with head and neck cancer.

The table lists this clone with a few counts. The CDR3 reads CASSLGTSGKYEQYF. CDR3 DNA sequence: TGTGCCAGCAGCTTAGGGACTAGCGGGAAGTACGAGCAGTACTTC. The chain uses TRBV7-8 and TRBJ2-7; 12 bases agree with TRBD2. The germline gives CDR1 SGHVS, CDR2 FQNEAQ. The length of the CDR3 is 15 residues. V lost 1 base, J lost 4 bases, and 2 bases stayed unmatched.

The rearrangement joins TRBV5-1 to TRBJ2-7, with 7 nucleotides matching TRBD2. CDR1 and CDR2 from the germline V gene are SGHRS and YFSETQ. Trimming cost V 4 bases and J 3 bases; bases outside gene matches: 4. The CDR3 sequence is 13 residues long. The CDR3 nucleotides are TGCGCCAGCAGCCCCTGGGGGGGCTACGAGCAGTACTTC. Translation: CASSPWGGYEQYF.

The V gene is TRBV4-3, the J gene TRBJ2-6, with D possibly called TRBD1 or TRBD2 (5 bases each). The CDR3 has 19 amino acids. Germline V gene sequence: CDR1 LGHNA, CDR2 YSLEER. V was clipped by 0 bases and J by 2 bases, with 17 bases between them. The CDR3 loop reads CASSQDMGETRAGANVLTF. For the CDR3, the DNA is TGCGCCAGCAGCCAAGACATGGGGGAAACGAGGGCTGGGGCCAACGTCCTGACTTTC.

V is TRBV13 and J is TRBJ1-4; D is possibly TRBD1 (5 bases). The V end lost 5 bases, the J end lost 7 bases, and 14 bases lay between the germline ends. The CDR3 totals 14 residues. CDR1 is PRHDT and CDR2 is FYEKMQ in the germline V gene (reference sequence). CDR3 residues: CASSLRVGAEKLFF. The DNA for the CDR3 is TGTGCCAGCAGCCTCAGGGTAGGAGCTGAAAAACTGTTTTTT.

This rearrangement joins TRBV5-6 to TRBJ2-1, with TRBD2 matching 13 bases. This CDR3 spans 14 amino acids. V was pared by 5 bases and J by 10 bases, with 6 bases of the junction left unmatched. Per germline, CDR1 SGHDT and CDR2 YYEEEE. The CDR3: CASSPRTSGGEQFF. CDR3 coding DNA: TGTGCCAGCAGTCCTCGGACTAGCGGGGGAGAGCAGTTCTTC.

This clone was seen once. The rearrangement joins TRBV18 to TRBJ2-6; D unclear. This CDR3 is built from 17 residues. The germline gives CDR1 KGHSH, CDR2 LQKENI. Trimming pared 5 bases from V and 0 bases from J, leaving 14 bases between. This CDR3 is CASSTSHFTSGANVLTF. CDR3 bases: TGTGCCAGCTCAACCTCCCATTTCACCTCTGGGGCCAACGTCCTGACTTTC.

The CDR3 nucleotides read TGTGCCAGCAGCTTTCCCGGGACAAGGGTTAGCAATCAGCCCCAGCATTTT. Translation gives CASSFPGTRVSNQPQHF. This sequence joins TRBV28 and TRBJ1-5, with D perhaps TRBD1 (6 bases). This CDR3 has 17 amino acids. CDR1 is MDHEN, CDR2 SYDVKM, per germline. The V and J ends lost 6 bases and 0 bases respectively, with 18 bases between them. The full variable domain, its missing parts supplied by reference TRBV28 and TRBJ1-5, is DVKVTQSSRYLVKRTGEKVFLECVQDMDHENMFWYRQDPGLGLRLIYFSYDVKMKEKGDIPEGYSVSREKKERFSLILESASTNQTSMYLCASSFPGTRVSNQPQHFGDGTRLSIL.

The chain is built from TRBV30 and TRBJ2-2; a weak D match, TRBD2 (5 bases). The length of the CDR3 is 16 residues. The V and J ends lost 4 bases and 6 bases respectively, with 21 bases between them. CDR1 is GTSNPN, CDR2 SVGIG, per germline (reference sequence). The DNA of the CDR3 is TGTGCCTGGACCGTTCTGGACGGCAGAGGGTCCGGGGAGCTGTTTTTT. Encoded protein: CAWTVLDGRGSGELFF.

The rearrangement joins TRBV9 to TRBJ2-3, with D possibly TRBD1 on 5 matching bases. In germline, CDR1 is SGDLS, CDR2 YYNGEE. V was clipped by 0 bases and J by 5 bases, with 10 bases between them. The CDR3 spans 14 residues. The CDR3 DNA reads as TGTGCCAGCAGCGTAGTCCCCAGGGTAGATACGCAGTATTTT. This encodes CASSVVPRVDTQYF.

This rearrangement joins TRBV10-3 to TRBJ1-4; D possibly corresponds to TRBD1 (5 bases). The CDR3 extends over 15 amino acids. Germline CDR1 reads ENHRY; CDR2 reads SYGVKD. The V and J ends lost 4 bases and 0 bases respectively, with 9 bases between them. The DNA of the CDR3 is TGTGCCATCAGTGTAGGGGAAGCAACTAATGAAAAACTGTTTTTT. This encodes CAISVGEATNEKLFF.

The chain joins TRBV19 to TRBJ2-2; TRBD1 is a possible D gene (5 bases). Germline V CDR1 and CDR2: LNHDA, SQIVND (reference sequence). V lost 7 bases to trimming and J lost 1 base, with 13 bases between them. There are 15 residues in the CDR3. The CDR3 loop reads CASKRQGWNTGELFF. For the CDR3, the DNA is TGTGCCAGTAAGAGGCAGGGATGGAACACCGGGGAGCTGTTTTTT.

The V and J genes are TRBV14 and TRBJ1-6; D unclear. Trimming shortened V by 0 bases and J by 2 bases, and 17 bases separated the two germline ends. The CDR3 contains 19 residues. Germline assignment: CDR1 SGHDN and CDR2 FVKESK. The CDR3 DNA follows: TGTGCCAGCAGCCAAGATTCCGGATATGGGAGTCCCTATAATTCACCCCTCCACTTT. Amino acid sequence: CASSQDSGYGSPYNSPLHF.

The V call is TRBV27, the J call TRBJ2-7; D perhaps matches TRBD1 (5 bases). V gave up 3 bases and J gave up 4 bases, with 13 bases separating them. CDR3 size: 14 residues. Germline loops: CDR1 MNHEY, CDR2 SMNVEV (reference sequence). The CDR3 nucleotides are TGTGCCAGCAGTTTTGAGCAGGGTGGTTACGAGCAGTACTTC. It is translated as CASSFEQGGYEQYF.

The chain has TRBV2 and TRBJ2-7, with 9 bases that match TRBD2. There are 15 residues in the CDR3. The V gene's germline CDR1 is SNHLY and CDR2 FYNNEI. V lost 4 bases and J lost 4; bases outside the gene matches: 8. The CDR3 region is CASSALAGKLYEQYF. The DNA of the CDR3 is TGTGCCAGCAGTGCTCTAGCGGGGAAACTGTACGAGCAGTACTTC.

V and J are TRBV28 and TRBJ2-5; D possibly corresponds to TRBD1 (6 bases). Germline V gene sequence: CDR1 MDHEN, CDR2 SYDVKM. The V end lost 3 bases, the J end lost 5 bases, and 10 bases lay between the germline ends. CDR3 size: 13 residues. This CDR3 is CASSLGAVETQYF. The CDR3 DNA reads as TGTGCCAGCAGTTTGGGGGCAGTGGAGACCCAGTACTTC.

The chain uses TRBV9 and TRBJ2-5; D is perhaps TRBD1 (6 bases). This CDR3 has 15 residues. The V and J ends lost 3 bases and 1 base respectively, with 13 bases between them. The V gene's germline CDR1 is SGDLS and CDR2 YYNGEE. As DNA, the CDR3 is TGTGCCAGCAGCGGAGGACAGAACATCCAAGAGACCCAGTACTTC. Amino acids: CASSGGQNIQETQYF. Full variable domain (rest looked up from reference TRBV9 and TRBJ2-5): DSGVTQTPKHLITATGQRVTLRCSPRSGDLSVYWYQQSLDQGLQFLIQYYNGEERAKGNILERFSAQQFPDLHSELNLSSLELGDSALYFCASSGGQNIQETQYFGPGTRLLVL.

The chain employs TRBV12-5 and TRBJ1-1; no clear D. Germline-derived CDR1 and CDR2 are LGHNT and FRNRAP. The CDR3 runs 12 residues. The ends were cut back, 3 bases at V and 2 bases at J, with 4 bases in the middle. The CDR3, as DNA: TGTGCTAGTGGTTTACAAAACACTGAAGCTTTCTTT. Amino acids: CASGLQNTEAFF.

The chain has TRBV19 and TRBJ1-4; no definite D call. Germline CDR1 LNHDA, CDR2 SQIVND (reference sequence). The CDR3 is 13 amino acids. With 1 base removed from V and 8 bases from J, the gap between germline ends came to 8 bases. For the CDR3, the DNA is TGTGCCAGTAGTATAGGATTAGGAGAAAAACTGTTTTTT. Residues: CASSIGLGEKLFF.

The J gene is TRBJ1-4, the V gene TRBV24-1; 10 bases are shared with TRBD1. Germline values: CDR1 KGHDR, CDR2 SFDVKD. The CDR3 consists of 17 residues. V shed 5 bases, J shed 4 bases, and the junction held 9 bases outside the gene matches. The chain's CDR3 is CATSARDRGHGNEKLFF. Here the CDR3 DNA reads TGTGCCACCAGTGCACGAGACAGGGGGCACGGTAATGAAAAACTGTTTTTT.

The chain uses TRBV21-1 and TRBJ1-4; TRBD1 is the table's D call and was not checked against the DNA. TRBV21-1 is tagged as a pseudogene. The CDR3 runs 17 residues. The CDR3 spells CASSKAGDRATNEKLFF. The CDR3 DNA reads as TGTGCCAGCAGCAAAGCTGGGGACAGGGCAACTAATGAAAAACTGTTTTTT.

Points on this clone: Other DNA sequences in the same sample also yield this CDR3. The genes are TRBV11-2 and TRBJ2-5; D unclear. Germline assignment: CDR1 SGHAT and CDR2 FQNNGV. The V and J ends lost 1 base and 2 bases respectively, with 5 bases between them. The CDR3 consists of 13 residues. DNA for the CDR3: TGTGCCAGCAGCTTAGTTGGTCAAGAGACCCAGTACTTC. It is translated as CASSLVGQETQYF.

The chain is built from TRBV28 and TRBJ1-2; TRBD1 is a possible D gene (5 bases). V lost 4 bases, J lost 10 bases, and 13 bases lay in between. The CDR3 covers 12 residues. CDR1 and CDR2 (germline): MDHEN, SYDVKM. The CDR3 reads CASSWTTGSYTF. CDR3 bases: TGTGCCAGCAGTTGGACAACCGGATCCTACACCTTC.

This clone was counted between two and nine times. The rearrangement joins TRBV6-5 to TRBJ2-7, with unresolved D. The CDR3 sequence is 11 residues long. Germline CDR1 MNHEY, CDR2 SVGAGI. V lost 4 bases and J 6 bases, leaving 7 bases between the germline ends. This CDR3 reads CASSSSREQYF. The CDR3 DNA follows: TGTGCCAGCAGTTCCTCGCGCGAGCAGTACTTC.

The rearrangement uses TRBV19 and TRBJ1-1; D unclear. Trimming removed 2 bases from V and 4 bases from J, with 11 bases in between. This CDR3 is 14 amino acids long. Germline V gene lookup returns CDR1 LNHDA and CDR2 SQIVND (reference sequence). The CDR3 is CASSIRIRGTEAFF. CDR3 in DNA: TGTGCCAGTAGTATACGTATTCGGGGCACTGAAGCTTTCTTT.

The rearrangement links TRBV4-2 to TRBJ2-1; 11 bases map to TRBD2. The CDR3 totals 18 residues. V lost 1 base and J lost 5; bases outside the gene matches: 10. Germline V CDR1 and CDR2: LGHNA, YNFKEQ. The CDR3 loop is CASSQGFVTSGGDNEQFF. For the CDR3, the DNA is TGTGCCAGCAGCCAAGGTTTTGTTACTAGCGGGGGAGACAATGAGCAGTTCTTC.

The gene calls are TRBV7-2 and TRBJ1-2; D unclear. In germline, CDR1 is SGHTA, CDR2 FQGNSA. CDR3 length: 15 amino acids. Trimming removed 4 bases from V and 4 bases from J, with 16 bases in between. For the CDR3, the DNA is TGTGCCAGCAGCTCCGGCCCCAAACTCCGCTATGGCTACACCTTC. It is translated as CASSSGPKLRYGYTF.

The chain carries TRBV28 and TRBJ2-7; 10 bases align to TRBD1. This CDR3 has 15 amino acids. Germline trimming cut 3 bases from V and 4 bases from J; bases unmatched to any gene: 6. Germline-derived CDR1 and CDR2 are MDHEN and SYDVKM. CDR3 in amino acids: CASSFPDRGFYEQYF. CDR3 DNA sequence: TGTGCCAGCAGTTTCCCGGACAGGGGGTTTTACGAGCAGTACTTC.